This T cell receptor (beta chain) was profiled in a study of T cells in Graves' hyperthyroidism and ophthalmopathy. The CDR3 regions of TCR beta were amplified from RNA transcripts. TCR CDR3 underwent first-round RT-PCR with the HTBI primer set. In TCRdb, the multiplex PCR reads were re-called with MiXCR into one record per CDR3 protein. The table records over 250,000 distinct CDR3 sequences, 22% of them present only once. Many counts were recorded for this clonotype. Its antigen is still unknown. Clinical symptoms, serum thyroxine and TRAb, thyroid ultrasound and orbital computed tomography together formed the diagnostic basis. Losses at the gene ends were 5 bases for V and 1 base for J; bases not matched to a gene: 13. CDR3 length equals 16 residues. Germline V gene data show CDR1 as DFQATT and CDR2 as SNEGSKA (reference sequence). Study outcomes and limitations: Model-based prediction identified ophthalmopathy a median roughly six months prior to its onset. The authors' 13 V-J model separated ophthalmopathy from stable hyperthyroidism.

The gene calls are TRBV20-1 and TRBJ2-7, with TRBD1 identical over 8 bases. Sequenced: blood. The receptor was isolated from a man aged 25 to 40 with Graves' ophthalmopathy. The CDR3 nucleotides are TGCAGTGCTTGGACAGGGAAGCAAGGACCATCCTACGAGCAGTACTTC. It is translated as CSAWTGKQGPSYEQYF.